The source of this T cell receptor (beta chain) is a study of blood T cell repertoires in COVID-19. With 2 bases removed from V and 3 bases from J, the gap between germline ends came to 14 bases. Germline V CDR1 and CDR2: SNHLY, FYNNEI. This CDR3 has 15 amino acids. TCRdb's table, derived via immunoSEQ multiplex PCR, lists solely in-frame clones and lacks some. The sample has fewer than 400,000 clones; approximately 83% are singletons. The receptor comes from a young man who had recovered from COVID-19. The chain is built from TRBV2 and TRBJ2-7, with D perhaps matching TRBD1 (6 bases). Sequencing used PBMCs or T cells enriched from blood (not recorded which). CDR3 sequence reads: CASSEMSGEYYEQYF. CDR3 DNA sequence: TGTGCCAGCAGTGAAATGTCAGGGGAATACTACGAGCAGTACTTC.